Below are 14 T cell receptor beta chains sequenced from a single sample in a study of control samples from healthy donors and cancer patients. Repertoires were generated with immunoSEQ multiplex PCR, while TCRdb's copy carries only in-frame clones and drops some. The sample has roughly 100,000 clones; about four fifths are singletons. The sample comprised blood. These receptors all come from a woman aged 45-59 years in good health.

About this clone: A read error may produce the germline difference seen at one junction end. V usage is TRBV7-9 and J usage is TRBJ1-1; no firm D call. This CDR3 comprises 14 residues. CDR1 and CDR2 from the germline V gene are SEHNR and FQNEAQ (reference sequence). The CDR3 spells CASSLAQLNAEAFF. CDR3 sequence (DNA): TGTGCCAGCAGCTTAGCCCAGCTGAACGCTGAAGCTTTCTTT. The full variable domain, its missing parts supplied by reference TRBV7-9 and TRBJ1-1, is DTGVSQNPRHKITKRGQNVTFRCDPISEHNRLYWYRQTLGQGPEFLTYFQNEAQLEKSRLLSDRFSAERPKGSFSTLEIQRTEQGDSAMYLCASSLAQLNAEAFFGQGTRLTVV.

The chain couples TRBV6-2 or TRBV6-3 to TRBJ1-5; 9 nucleotides match TRBD1. The CDR3 contains 15 residues. V lost 4 bases, J lost 7 bases, and 8 bases stayed unmatched. Germline CDR1 reads MNHEY; CDR2 reads SVGEGT. In nucleotides, the CDR3 is TGTGCCAGCAGTTGGGGACAGGGCTTTCGGCAGCCCCAGCATTTT. This gives the protein CASSWGQGFRQPQHF.

The chain recombines TRBV2 with TRBJ2-1; 13 bases map to TRBD2. CDR3 size: 17 residues. The germline gives CDR1 SNHLY, CDR2 FYNNEI. V shed 5 bases, J shed 4 bases, and the junction held 8 bases outside the gene matches. The CDR3 nucleotides are TGTGCCAGCAGTTATAGCGGACTAGCGGGGGTGTACAATGAGCAGTTCTTC. Translated: CASSYSGLAGVYNEQFF. The complete variable domain, with remaining parts taken from reference TRBV2 and TRBJ2-1, reads EPEVTQTPSHQVTQMGQEVILRCVPISNHLYFYWYRQILGQKVEFLVSFYNNEISEKSEIFDDQFSVERPDGSNFTLKIRSTKLEDSAMYFCASSYSGLAGVYNEQFFGPGTRLTVL.

The chain links TRBV18 to TRBJ2-1; D unclear. The CDR3 has 12 residues. The germline CDR1 and CDR2 sequences are KGHSH and LQKENI. The V end was cut by 2 bases, the J end by 7 bases, with 6 bases between. This chain's CDR3 is CASSPGGNEQFF. The CDR3 region has the DNA TGTGCCAGCTCACCAGGTGGGAATGAGCAGTTCTTC.

The DNA of the CDR3 is TGTGCCAGCAGCTTAAATACGGTTAACTATGGCTACACCTTC. This translates into CASSLNTVNYGYTF. The rearrangement joins TRBV7-9 to TRBJ1-2; D is ambiguous. V lost 2 bases and J lost 1, with 8 bases in between. Germline V gene lookup returns CDR1 SEHNR and CDR2 FQNEAQ (reference sequence). The CDR3 runs to 14 residues.

The CDR3 loop is CASSPGTYEQYF. Written as DNA, the CDR3 is TGTGCCAGCAGCCCAGGGACCTACGAGCAGTACTTC. The chain employs TRBV11-3 and TRBJ2-7; TRBD1 is a possible D gene (5 bases). Germline values: CDR1 SGHNT, CDR2 YENEEA. Trimming pared 5 bases from V and 2 bases from J, leaving 7 bases between. The CDR3 extends over 12 amino acids.

This clone was counted once. The chain recombines TRBV6-5 with TRBJ2-2, with D unresolved. The V end was cut by 0 bases, the J end by 6 bases, with 11 bases between. The germline gives CDR1 MNHEY, CDR2 SVGAGI. The CDR3 runs to 15 residues. The CDR3 sequence is CASSYSSVGAGELFF. The CDR3 coding sequence is TGTGCCAGCAGTTACTCGAGTGTGGGTGCCGGGGAGCTGTTTTTT.

The V and J genes are TRBV7-2 and TRBJ1-5; D possibly corresponds to TRBD1 (6 bases). The germline V and J ends were trimmed by 2 bases and 1 base, with 9 bases remaining between them. This CDR3 region has 15 residues. CDR1 is SGHTA and CDR2 is FQGNSA in the germline V gene. This CDR3 reads CASSLQGLSNQPQHF. The CDR3 coding sequence is TGTGCCAGCAGCTTACAGGGGCTAAGCAATCAGCCCCAGCATTTT.

CDR3 residues: CASSTKGYSNQPQHF. CDR3 nucleotides: TGTGCCAGTAGTACCAAGGGGTATAGCAATCAGCCCCAGCATTTT. The chain joins TRBV19 to TRBJ1-5; the D gene is possibly TRBD1 (5 bases). The germline V and J ends were trimmed by 4 bases and 0 bases, with 10 bases remaining between them. Per the germline V gene, CDR1 is LNHDA and CDR2 is SQIVND (reference sequence). CDR3 length: 15 residues.

This clone was recorded at least ten times. This chain links TRBV5-6 with TRBJ2-7, with D hard to call. The CDR3 contains 14 residues. Germline assignment: CDR1 SGHDT and CDR2 YYEEEE. With 2 bases removed from V and 3 bases from J, the gap between germline ends came to 12 bases. CDR3 loop: CASSFGLGYYEQYF. Here the CDR3 DNA reads TGTGCCAGCAGCTTCGGTCTGGGTTACTACGAGCAGTACTTC.

The genes are TRBV7-3 and TRBJ1-1; D not resolved. V lost 5 bases, J lost 0 bases, and 13 bases lay in between. Germline V CDR1 and CDR2: SGHTA, FQGTGA. The CDR3 covers 15 residues. The CDR3, as DNA: TGTGCCAGCAGCCCAGACGGGAATATGAACACTGAAGCTTTCTTT. Amino acids: CASSPDGNMNTEAFF.

CDR3 in DNA: TGTGCCAGCAGCTTAGCTGGGACAGGTCATCAGCCCCAGCATTTT. Translation gives CASSLAGTGHQPQHF. This chain connects TRBV7-2 to TRBJ1-5; 8 bases align to TRBD1. The length of the CDR3 is 15 residues. Looked up from germline, CDR1 is SGHTA and CDR2 is FQGNSA. Trimming at V came to 0 bases and at J to 5 bases, leaving 3 bases not matched to a gene.

V gene TRBV12-3 or TRBV12-4 combines with J gene TRBJ1-2; D remains unclear. The CDR3 has 13 residues. Deletions cut 3 bases from V and 7 bases from J, with 12 bases between. The CDR3 DNA is TGTGCCAGCAGTTTTCGGGTAAAAGGTGGCTACACCTTC. This encodes CASSFRVKGGYTF.

This clone occurred once. The rearrangement joins TRBV5-5 to TRBJ1-1; 8 positions agree with TRBD1. The CDR3 is 16 residues long. J was trimmed by 5 bases and V by 0 bases; bases with no gene match: 9. CDR1 is SGHKS and CDR2 is YYEKEE in the germline V gene (reference sequence). This CDR3 is CASSLGQGLRHTEAFF. The CDR3 region has the DNA TGTGCCAGCAGCTTGGGACAGGGGCTGCGACATACTGAAGCTTTCTTT.